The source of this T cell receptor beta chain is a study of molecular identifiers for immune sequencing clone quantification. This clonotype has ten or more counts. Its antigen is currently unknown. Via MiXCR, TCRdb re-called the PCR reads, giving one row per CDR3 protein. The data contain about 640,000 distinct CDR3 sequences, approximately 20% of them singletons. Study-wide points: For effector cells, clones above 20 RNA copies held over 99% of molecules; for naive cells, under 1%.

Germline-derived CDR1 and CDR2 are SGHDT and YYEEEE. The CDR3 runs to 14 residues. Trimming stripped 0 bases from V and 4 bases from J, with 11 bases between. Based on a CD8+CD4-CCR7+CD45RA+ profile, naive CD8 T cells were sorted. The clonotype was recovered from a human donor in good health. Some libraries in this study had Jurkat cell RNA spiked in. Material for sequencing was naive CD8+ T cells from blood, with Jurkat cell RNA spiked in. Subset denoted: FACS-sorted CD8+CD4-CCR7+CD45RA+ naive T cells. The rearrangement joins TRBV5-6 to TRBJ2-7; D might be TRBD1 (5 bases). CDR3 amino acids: CASSLANRWYEQYF. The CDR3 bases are TGTGCCAGCAGCTTGGCCAACAGGTGGTACGAGCAGTACTTC.